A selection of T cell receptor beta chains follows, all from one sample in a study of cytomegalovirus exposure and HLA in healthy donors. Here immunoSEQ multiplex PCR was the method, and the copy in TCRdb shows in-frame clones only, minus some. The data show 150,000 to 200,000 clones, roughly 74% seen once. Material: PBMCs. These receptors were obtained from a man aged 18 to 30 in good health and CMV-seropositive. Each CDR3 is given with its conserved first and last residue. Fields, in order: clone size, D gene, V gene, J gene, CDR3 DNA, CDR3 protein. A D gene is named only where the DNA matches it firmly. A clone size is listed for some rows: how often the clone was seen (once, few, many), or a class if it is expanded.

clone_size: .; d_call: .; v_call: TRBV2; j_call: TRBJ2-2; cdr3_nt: TGTGCCAGCAGTGAGGTGGGAGCGCGGCCCGGGGAGCTGTTTTTT; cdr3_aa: CASSEVGARPGELFF
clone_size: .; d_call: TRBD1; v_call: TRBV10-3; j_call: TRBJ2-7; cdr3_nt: TGTGCCATCAGCGGGACCGGGACAGGGGCCTACGAGCAGTACTTC; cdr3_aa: CAISGTGTGAYEQYF
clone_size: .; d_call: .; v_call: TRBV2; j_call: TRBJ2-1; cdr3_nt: TGTGCCAGCGGGGACTACCAGGGGAGAGTCGAGCAGTTCTTC; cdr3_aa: CASGDYQGRVEQFF
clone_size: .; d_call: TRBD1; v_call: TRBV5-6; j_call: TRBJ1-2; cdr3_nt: TGTGCCAGCAGCTTAAACAGGGGACACAGCCCTGGTGGTAACTATGGCTACACCTTC; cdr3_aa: CASSLNRGHSPGGNYGYTF
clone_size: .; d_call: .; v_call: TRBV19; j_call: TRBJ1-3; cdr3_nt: TGTGCCAGTAAAATGTGGGGGGGCTCTGGAAACACCATATATTTT; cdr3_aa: CASKMWGGSGNTIYF
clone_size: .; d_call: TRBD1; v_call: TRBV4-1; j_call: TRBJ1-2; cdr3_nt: TGCGCCAGCAGCCAAGCTCAGGCCGGGACAGCCTATGGCTACACCTTC; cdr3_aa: CASSQAQAGTAYGYTF
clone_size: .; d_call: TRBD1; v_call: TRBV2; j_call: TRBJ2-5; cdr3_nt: TGTGCCACTCCGACAGGGCACGAGACCCAGTACTTC; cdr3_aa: CATPTGHETQYF
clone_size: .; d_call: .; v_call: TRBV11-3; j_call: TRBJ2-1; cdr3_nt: TGTGCCAGCAGCCCAGGAGACGGGAAAGACTACAATGAGCAGTTCTTC; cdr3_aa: CASSPGDGKDYNEQFF
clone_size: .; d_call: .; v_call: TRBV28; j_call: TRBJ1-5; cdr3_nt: TGTGCCAGCAACCCCAGGCCCTGGACACTCAGCAATCAGCCCCAGCATTTT; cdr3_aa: CASNPRPWTLSNQPQHF
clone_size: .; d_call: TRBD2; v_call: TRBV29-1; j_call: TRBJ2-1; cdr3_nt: TGCAGCGTTGGGCGGGAGGGCCGGGTCCATGAGCAGTTCTTC; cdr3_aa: CSVGREGRVHEQFF
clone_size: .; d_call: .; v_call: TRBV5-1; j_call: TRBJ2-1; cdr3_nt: TGCGCCAGCAGCTTCCGGACAGGGTCACAAAGGGAGGGTGAGCAGTTCTTC; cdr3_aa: CASSFRTGSQREGEQFF
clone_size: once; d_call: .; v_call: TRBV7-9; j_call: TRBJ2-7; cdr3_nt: TGTGCCAGCAGCTTTTCGGGGGACGAGCAGTACTTC; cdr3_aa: CASSFSGDEQYF
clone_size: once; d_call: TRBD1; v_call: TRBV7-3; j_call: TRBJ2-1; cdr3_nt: TGTGCCAGCAGCTTATTGGGGACAGGCTATGGGGATGAGCAGTTCTTC; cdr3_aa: CASSLLGTGYGDEQFF
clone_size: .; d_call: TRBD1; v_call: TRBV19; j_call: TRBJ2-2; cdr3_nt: TGTGCCAGTAGTGCAGGCAGGGGGACCGGGGAGCTGTTTTTT; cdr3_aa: CASSAGRGTGELFF
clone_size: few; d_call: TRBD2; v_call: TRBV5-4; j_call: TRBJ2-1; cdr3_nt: TGTGCCAGCAGCCCCGGGACTAGCGGGGAGCCTTACAATGAGCAGTTCTTC; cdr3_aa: CASSPGTSGEPYNEQFF
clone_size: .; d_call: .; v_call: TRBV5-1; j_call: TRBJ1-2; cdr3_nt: TGCGCCAGCAGCTTGGACAGGGAGTATGGCTACACCTTC; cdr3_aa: CASSLDREYGYTF
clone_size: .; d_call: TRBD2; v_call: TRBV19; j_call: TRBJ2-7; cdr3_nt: TGTGCCAGTAGTAGACTAGCGGGAGGGTACGAGCAGTACTTC; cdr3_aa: CASSRLAGGYEQYF
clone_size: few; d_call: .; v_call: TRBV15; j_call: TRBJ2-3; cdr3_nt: TGTGCCACCAGCAGAGATTCGGGGGCAGGGGGAGATACGCAGTATTTT; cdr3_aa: CATSRDSGAGGDTQYF
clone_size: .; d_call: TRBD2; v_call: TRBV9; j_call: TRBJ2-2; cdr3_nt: TGTGCCAGCAGCGGGGGACTAGCGGGGACCGGGGAGCTGTTTTTT; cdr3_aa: CASSGGLAGTGELFF
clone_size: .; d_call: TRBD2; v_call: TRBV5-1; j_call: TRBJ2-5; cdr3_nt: TGCGCCAGCAGCTTCCTCGCGGGAGGAGAGACCCAGTACTTC; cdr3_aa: CASSFLAGGETQYF
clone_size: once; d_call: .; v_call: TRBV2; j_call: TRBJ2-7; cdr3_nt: TGTGCCAGCAGTGAAGACGCGGGACCTTACTACGAGCAGTACTTC; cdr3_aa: CASSEDAGPYYEQYF
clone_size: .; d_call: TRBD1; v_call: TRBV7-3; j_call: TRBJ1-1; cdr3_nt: TGTGCCAGCAGCTCGGGACAGGGGAACACTGAAGCTTTCTTT; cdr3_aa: CASSSGQGNTEAFF
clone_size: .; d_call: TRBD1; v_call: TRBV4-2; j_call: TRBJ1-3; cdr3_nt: TGTGCCAGCAGCCTATTCAGTGGGACAGGCGTTCCTGGAAACACCATATATTTT; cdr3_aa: CASSLFSGTGVPGNTIYF
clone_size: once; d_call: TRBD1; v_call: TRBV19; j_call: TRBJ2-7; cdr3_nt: TGTGCCAGTAGTTCTCCGGGGACAGTTACCTACGAGCAGTACTTC; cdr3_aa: CASSSPGTVTYEQYF
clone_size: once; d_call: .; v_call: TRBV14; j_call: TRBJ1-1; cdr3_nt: TGTGCCAGCAGTCCTGAGGCAGACTCGAACACTGAAGCTTTCTTT; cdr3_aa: CASSPEADSNTEAFF
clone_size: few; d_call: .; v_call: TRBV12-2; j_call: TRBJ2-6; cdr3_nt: TGTGCAAGTCGCTTATCGAATGCGGAGTGCGGGGCCAACGTCCTGACTTTC; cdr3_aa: CASRLSNAECGANVLTF
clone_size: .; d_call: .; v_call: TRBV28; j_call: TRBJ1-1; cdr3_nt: TGTGCCAGCTTGTCCTCTCCGAGTGAGGGCACTGAAGCTTTCTTT; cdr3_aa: CASLSSPSEGTEAFF
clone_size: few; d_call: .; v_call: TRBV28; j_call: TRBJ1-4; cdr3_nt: TGTGCCAGTGGATCTTTGGGGGGAGGCGAAAAACTGTTTTTT; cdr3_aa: CASGSLGGGEKLFF
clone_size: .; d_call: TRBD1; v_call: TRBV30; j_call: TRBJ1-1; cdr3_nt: TGTGCCTGGAGTGTACCTAGGACAGGACCCTCATTTGAAGCTTTCTTT; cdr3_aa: CAWSVPRTGPSFEAFF
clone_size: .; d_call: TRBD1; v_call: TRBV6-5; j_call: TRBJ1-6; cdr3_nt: TGTGCCAGCAGGTCCTGGGACAGGAATAATTCACCCCTCCACTTT; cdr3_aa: CASRSWDRNNSPLHF
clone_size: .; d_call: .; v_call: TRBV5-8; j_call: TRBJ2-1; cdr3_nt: TGTGCCAGCAGCTTGAATGCTAGAAATGAGCAGTTCTTC; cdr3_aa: CASSLNARNEQFF
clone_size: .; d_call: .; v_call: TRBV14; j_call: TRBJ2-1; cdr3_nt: TGTGCCAGCAGCGAAGATAATTTCCGCGGGGTAGACTACAATGAGCAGTTCTTC; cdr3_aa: CASSEDNFRGVDYNEQFF
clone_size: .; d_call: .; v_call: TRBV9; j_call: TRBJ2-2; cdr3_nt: TGTGCCAGCAGTGAATACAGGGACGCGAACACCGGGGAGCTGTTTTTT; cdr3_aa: CASSEYRDANTGELFF
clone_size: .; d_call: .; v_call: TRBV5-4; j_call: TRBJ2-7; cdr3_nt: TGTGCCAGCAGTTCGGGGGCGGGAGCCTACGAGCAGTACTTC; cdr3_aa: CASSSGAGAYEQYF
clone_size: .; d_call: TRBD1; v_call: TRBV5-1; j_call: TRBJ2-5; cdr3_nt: TGCGCCAGCAGCTCCCGGACAGGGGGCAACCAAGAGACCCAGTACTTC; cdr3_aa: CASSSRTGGNQETQYF
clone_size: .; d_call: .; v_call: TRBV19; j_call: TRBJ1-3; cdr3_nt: TGTGCCAGTAGCGAGAGCTCTGGAAACACCATATATTTT; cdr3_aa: CASSESSGNTIYF
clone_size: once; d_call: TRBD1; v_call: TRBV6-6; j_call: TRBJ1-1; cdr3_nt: TGTGCCAGCAAACGACAGGGTAGTATTATGAACACTGAAGCTTTCTTT; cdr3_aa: CASKRQGSIMNTEAFF
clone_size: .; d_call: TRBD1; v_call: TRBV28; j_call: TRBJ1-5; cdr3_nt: TGTGCCAGCAGACAGGGGTTCAAGCCCCAGCATTTT; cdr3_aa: CASRQGFKPQHF
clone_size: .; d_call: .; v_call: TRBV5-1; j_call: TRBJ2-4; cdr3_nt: TGCGCCAGCAGCCCTCAAGGGGGTTCGACCAAAAACATTCAGTACTTC; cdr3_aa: CASSPQGGSTKNIQYF
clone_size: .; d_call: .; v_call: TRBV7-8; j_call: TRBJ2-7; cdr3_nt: TGTGCCAGCAGCTTGCGGAGGGCCCCCTACGAGCAGTACTTC; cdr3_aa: CASSLRRAPYEQYF
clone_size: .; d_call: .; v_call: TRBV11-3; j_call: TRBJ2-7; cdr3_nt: TGTGCCAGCAGCTTAGATAGGGGCGAGCAGTACTTC; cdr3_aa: CASSLDRGEQYF
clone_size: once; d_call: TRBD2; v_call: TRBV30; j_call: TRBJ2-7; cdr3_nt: TGTGCCTGGAGTCTGTGGGGCGGGAGCGCCTACGAGCAGTACTTC; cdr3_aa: CAWSLWGGSAYEQYF
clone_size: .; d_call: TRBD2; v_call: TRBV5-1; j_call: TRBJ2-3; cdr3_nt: TGCGCCAGCAGCTCGCTAGCGGGAGGGACAGATACGCAGTATTTT; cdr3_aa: CASSSLAGGTDTQYF
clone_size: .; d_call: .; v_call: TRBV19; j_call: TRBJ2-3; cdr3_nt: TGTGCCAGTAGTATAGATCTCCCTACAGATACGCAGTATTTT; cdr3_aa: CASSIDLPTDTQYF
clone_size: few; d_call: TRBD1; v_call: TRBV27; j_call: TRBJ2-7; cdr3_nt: TGTGCCAGCAGTTTTTCCGGGACAGGGGCCGAGCAGTACTTC; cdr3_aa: CASSFSGTGAEQYF
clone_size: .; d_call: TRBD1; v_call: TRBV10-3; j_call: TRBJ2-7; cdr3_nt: TGTGCCATCAGGGACAGGGAGAAGTACGAGCAGTACTTC; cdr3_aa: CAIRDREKYEQYF
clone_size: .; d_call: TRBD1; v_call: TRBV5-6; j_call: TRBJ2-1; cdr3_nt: TGTGCCAGCAGCTTGTGGCAGACAGGGGGCTTCGACAATGAGCAGTTCTTC; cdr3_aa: CASSLWQTGGFDNEQFF
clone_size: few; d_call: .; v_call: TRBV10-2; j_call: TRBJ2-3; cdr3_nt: TGCGCCAGCAGTAGGGATAGCGGAGTCACAGATACGCAGTATTTT; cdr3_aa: CASSRDSGVTDTQYF